Each of the 15 T cell receptor beta chains below was sequenced from the same sample in a study of a mutant IDH1 vaccine in newly diagnosed glioma. No antigen is known for these receptors. The repertoire was sequenced with immunoSEQ multiplex PCR; TCRdb's copy has only in-frame clones and lacks some. Here the sample spans about 56,000 clones, 85% to 90% being singletons. Time point indicated: week 23, last vaccination. Vaccinated patients received 300 ug of mutant IDH1 20-mer peptide per dose, with topical imiquimod. Sequencing was performed on PBMCs, taken from a glioma patient whose treatment included an IDH1 peptide vaccine. All receptors derive from a man in his forties or fifties with glioma.

This clone was counted only a few times. DNA of the CDR3: TGTGCCAGCAGCTTAGGAGGAGCGAGTTCCTATGGCTACACCTTC. Its translation is CASSLGGASSYGYTF. V and J are TRBV7-8 and TRBJ1-2, with unresolved D. CDR1 is SGHVS, CDR2 FQNEAQ, per germline. This CDR3 has 15 residues. V lost 1 base and J lost 4, with 13 bases in between.

The genes are TRBV7-2 and TRBJ2-7; 7 bases map to TRBD2. V gave up 5 bases and J gave up 2 bases; unmatched junction bases: 6. Germline V gene sequence: CDR1 SGHTA, CDR2 FQGNSA. This CDR3 is 14 amino acids long. DNA of the CDR3: TGTGCCAGCAGCCCGGGGGGATCCCCCTACGAGCAGTACTTC. Encoded protein: CASSPGGSPYEQYF.

This rearrangement joins TRBV5-1 to TRBJ1-4; TRBD1 might be the D (6 bases). CDR1 SGHRS and CDR2 YFSETQ come from the germline V gene. V was trimmed by 7 bases and J by 3 bases, leaving 10 bases between them. This CDR3 has 13 amino acids. CDR3 sequence: CASSQGPNEKLFF. In DNA, the CDR3 is TGCGCCAGCTCACAGGGCCCTAATGAAAAACTGTTTTTT.

The V and J genes are TRBV5-4 and TRBJ2-7; maybe TRBD2 (5 bases). The CDR3 has 12 residues. Germline V CDR1 and CDR2: SGHNT, YYREEE (reference sequence). Trimming took off 1 base at V and 7 bases at J, with 9 bases between the two ends. The DNA of the CDR3 is TGTGCCAGCAGCTTGAGCCAGCGGGAGCAGTACTTC. This translates into CASSLSQREQYF.

The chain employs TRBV4-3 and TRBJ2-2; 10 bases fit TRBD2. Germline CDR1 is LGHNA and CDR2 is YSLEER. Trimming at V came to 2 bases and at J to 6 bases, leaving 3 bases not matched to a gene. CDR3 length: 15 amino acids. CDR3 nucleotide sequence: TGCGCCAGCAGCCAACTAGCGGGAGTCGCCGGGGAGCTGTTTTTT. Translation gives CASSQLAGVAGELFF.

The genes are TRBV13 and TRBJ2-7, with TRBD2 matching 14 bases. This CDR3 has 15 amino acids. Losses at the gene ends were 5 bases for V and 4 bases for J; bases not matched to a gene: 4. Germline loops: CDR1 PRHDT, CDR2 FYEKMQ (reference sequence). The CDR3 protein is CASSLGTSGSYEQYF. The CDR3 coding sequence is TGTGCCAGCAGCCTTGGGACTAGCGGGAGTTACGAGCAGTACTTC.

The chain has TRBV28 and TRBJ1-2; D gene ambiguous. CDR1 and CDR2 (germline): MDHEN, SYDVKM. The CDR3 spans 12 residues. The V end lost 10 bases, the J end lost 4 bases, and 13 bases lay between the germline ends. The CDR3 spells CAIGRGSYGYTF. DNA of the CDR3: TGTGCCATCGGTAGAGGGTCCTATGGCTACACCTTC.

CDR3 loop: CASSLVADRADTQYF. CDR3 nucleotides: TGTGCCAGCAGCTTAGTGGCCGATCGTGCAGATACGCAGTATTTT. This chain links TRBV7-2 with TRBJ2-3, with D hard to call. Per germline, CDR1 SGHTA and CDR2 FQGNSA. CDR3 length equals 15 residues. Deletions cut 1 base from V and 4 bases from J, with 12 bases between.

The genes are TRBV11-3 and TRBJ2-3, with D unclear. Per germline, CDR1 SGHNT and CDR2 YENEEA. Between the trimmed V and J ends, which lost 0 bases and 2 bases, there was a span of 9 bases. The CDR3 spans 15 residues. The CDR3: CASSLEAGPTDTQYF. CDR3 sequence (DNA): TGTGCCAGCAGCTTAGAAGCCGGGCCCACAGATACGCAGTATTTT.

This clone showed up just once. The chain couples TRBV27 to TRBJ1-1, with 7 bases aligning to TRBD1. J was trimmed by 0 bases and V by 8 bases; bases with no gene match: 6. This CDR3 has 14 amino acids. In germline, CDR1 is MNHEY, CDR2 SMNVEV (reference sequence). The CDR3: CASGKTGLNTEAFF. CDR3 sequence (DNA): TGTGCCAGCGGGAAGACAGGGTTGAACACTGAAGCTTTCTTT.

V gene TRBV5-1 combines with J gene TRBJ1-5, with no clear D. The ends were cut back, 1 base at V and 4 bases at J, with 12 bases in the middle. This CDR3 comprises 15 residues. Per germline, CDR1 SGHRS and CDR2 YFSETQ. CDR3 nucleotide sequence: TGCGCCAGCAGCTTGACACCGTTTGGGAATCAGCCCCAGCATTTT. This codes for CASSLTPFGNQPQHF.

Here the CDR3 reads CASISSNEQFF. The CDR3 DNA reads as TGTGCCAGCATTTCTAGCAATGAGCAGTTCTTC. This sequence joins TRBV27 and TRBJ2-1; no clear D gene. Per germline, CDR1 MNHEY and CDR2 SMNVEV (reference sequence). The CDR3 sequence is 11 residues long. Trimming cost V 7 bases and J 6 bases, with 7 bases left between them.

This chain connects TRBV27 to TRBJ2-4; 11 bases fit TRBD2. The V gene's germline CDR1 is MNHEY and CDR2 SMNVEV (reference sequence). J lost 7 bases, V lost 5 bases, and 7 bases had no gene match. This CDR3 has 15 amino acids. The DNA for the CDR3 is TGTGCCAGCAGTCCTAGACTAGCGGGGTGGAACATTCAGTACTTC. Residues: CASSPRLAGWNIQYF.

The chain employs TRBV23-1 and TRBJ2-1; no clear D gene. TRBV23-1 is an open reading frame whose function is uncertain. The CDR3 has 11 amino acids. Trimming left V 3 bases short and J 4 bases short, with 1 base between. CDR3 sequence (DNA): TGCGCCAGCAGTCATTACAATGAGCAGTTCTTC. It specifies CASSHYNEQFF.

This sequence joins TRBV29-1 and TRBJ1-1, with D unresolved. The V gene's germline CDR1 is SQVTM and CDR2 ANQGSEA. Between the trimmed V and J ends, which lost 6 bases and 8 bases, there was a span of 10 bases. The CDR3 covers 10 residues. The CDR3 DNA sequence: TGCAGCGTCTCGGGGTCGGAAGCTTTCTTT. Translation: CSVSGSEAFF. The variable domain in full, with the rest retrieved from reference TRBV29-1 and TRBJ1-1, is SAVISQKPSRDICQRGTSLTIQCQVDSQVTMMFWYRQQPGQSLTLIATANQGSEATYESGFVIDKFPISRPNLTFSTLTVSNMSPEDSSIYLCSVSGSEAFFGQGTRLTVV.